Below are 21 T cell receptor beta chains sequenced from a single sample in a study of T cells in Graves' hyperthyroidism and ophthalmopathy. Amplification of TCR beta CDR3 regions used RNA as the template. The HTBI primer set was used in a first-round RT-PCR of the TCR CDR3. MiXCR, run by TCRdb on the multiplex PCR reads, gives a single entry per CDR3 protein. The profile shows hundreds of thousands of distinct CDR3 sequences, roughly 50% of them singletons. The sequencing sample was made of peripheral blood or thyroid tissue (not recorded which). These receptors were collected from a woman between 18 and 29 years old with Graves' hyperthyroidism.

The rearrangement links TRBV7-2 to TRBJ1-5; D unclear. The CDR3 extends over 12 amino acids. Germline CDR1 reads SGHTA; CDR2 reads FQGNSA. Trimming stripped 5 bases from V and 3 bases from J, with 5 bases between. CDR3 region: CASSRNNQPQHF. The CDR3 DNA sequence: TGTGCCAGCAGCAGGAACAATCAGCCCCAGCATTTT.

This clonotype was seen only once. The DNA of the CDR3 is TGTGCCAGTGCCCGGGGGGGCAGGACTGAAGCTTTCTTT. Translated: CASARGGRTEAFF. The rearrangement joins TRBV9 to TRBJ1-1, with a possible D match to TRBD1 (6 bases). This CDR3 region has 13 residues. Germline V gene data show CDR1 as SGDLS and CDR2 as YYNGEE. V shed 8 bases and J shed 5 bases, with 16 bases lying between them.

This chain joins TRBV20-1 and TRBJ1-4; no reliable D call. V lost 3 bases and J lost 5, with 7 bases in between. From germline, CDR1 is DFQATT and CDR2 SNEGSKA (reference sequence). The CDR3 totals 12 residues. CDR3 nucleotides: TGCAGTGCTAGGGGGTTCAATGAAAAACTGTTTTTT. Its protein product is CSARGFNEKLFF.

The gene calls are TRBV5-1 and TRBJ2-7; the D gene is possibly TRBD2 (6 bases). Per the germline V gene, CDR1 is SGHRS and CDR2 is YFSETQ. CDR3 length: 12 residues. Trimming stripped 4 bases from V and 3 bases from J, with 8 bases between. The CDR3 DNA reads TGCGCCAGCAGCCGGGAGTACTACGAGCAGTACTTC. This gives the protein CASSREYYEQYF.

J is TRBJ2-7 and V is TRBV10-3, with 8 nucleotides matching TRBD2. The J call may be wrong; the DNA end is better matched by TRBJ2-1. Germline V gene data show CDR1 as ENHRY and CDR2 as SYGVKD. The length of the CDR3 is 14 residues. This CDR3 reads CAISAGLGSHEQFF. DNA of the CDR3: TGTGCCATCAGTGCGGGACTAGGTTCCCATGAGCAGTTCTTC.

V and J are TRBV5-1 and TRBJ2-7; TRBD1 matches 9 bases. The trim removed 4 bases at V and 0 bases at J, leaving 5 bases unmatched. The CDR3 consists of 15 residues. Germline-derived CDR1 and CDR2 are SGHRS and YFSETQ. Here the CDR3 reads CASSLRDRVSYEQYF. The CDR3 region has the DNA TGCGCCAGCAGCCTCCGGGACAGGGTCTCCTACGAGCAGTACTTC.

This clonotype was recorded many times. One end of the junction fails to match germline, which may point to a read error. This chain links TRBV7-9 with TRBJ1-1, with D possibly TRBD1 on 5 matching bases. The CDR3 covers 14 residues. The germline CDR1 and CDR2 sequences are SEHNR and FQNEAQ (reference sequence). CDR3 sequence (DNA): TGTGCCAGCAGCTTAACCTCCATGACAGCTGAGGCTTTCTTT. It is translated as CASSLTSMTAEAFF. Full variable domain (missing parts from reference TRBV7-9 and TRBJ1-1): DTGVSQNPRHKITKRGQNVTFRCDPISEHNRLYWYRQTLGQGPEFLTYFQNEAQLEKSRLLSDRFSAERPKGSFSTLEIQRTEQGDSAMYLCASSLTSMTAEAFFGQGTRLTVV.

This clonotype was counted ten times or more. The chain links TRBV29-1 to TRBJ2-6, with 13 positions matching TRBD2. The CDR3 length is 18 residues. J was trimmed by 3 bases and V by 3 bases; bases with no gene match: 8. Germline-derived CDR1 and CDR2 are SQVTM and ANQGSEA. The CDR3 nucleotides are TGCAGCGTTGAGACTAGCGGGAGGCAATACGATGGGGCCAACGTCCTGACTTTC. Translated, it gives CSVETSGRQYDGANVLTF.

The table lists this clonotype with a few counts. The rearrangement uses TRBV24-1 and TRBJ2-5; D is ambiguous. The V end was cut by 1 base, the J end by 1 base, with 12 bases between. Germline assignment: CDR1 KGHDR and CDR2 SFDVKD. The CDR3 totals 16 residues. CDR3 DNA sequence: TGTGCCACCAGTGATTTTACAGATTCATCCCAAGAGACCCAGTACTTC. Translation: CATSDFTDSSQETQYF.

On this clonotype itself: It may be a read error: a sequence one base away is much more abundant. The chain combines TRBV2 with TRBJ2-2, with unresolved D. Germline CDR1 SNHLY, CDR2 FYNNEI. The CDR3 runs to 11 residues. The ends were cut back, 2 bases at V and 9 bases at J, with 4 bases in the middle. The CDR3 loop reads CASSENRELFF. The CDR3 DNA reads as TGTGCCAGCAGTGAAAACAGGGAGCTGTTTTTT. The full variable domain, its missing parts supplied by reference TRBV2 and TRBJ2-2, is EPEVTQTPSHQVTQMGQEVILRCVPISNHLYFYWYRQILGQKVEFLVSFYNNEISEKSEIFDDQFSVERPDGSNFTLKIRSTKLEDSAMYFCASSENRELFFGEGSRLTVL.

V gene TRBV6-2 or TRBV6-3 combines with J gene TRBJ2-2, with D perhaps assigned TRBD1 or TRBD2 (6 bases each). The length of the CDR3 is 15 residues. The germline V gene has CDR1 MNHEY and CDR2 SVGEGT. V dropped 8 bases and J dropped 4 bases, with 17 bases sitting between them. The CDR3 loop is CASEGGPTGTGELFF. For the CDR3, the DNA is TGTGCCAGCGAGGGGGGACCTACGGGCACCGGGGAGCTGTTTTTT.

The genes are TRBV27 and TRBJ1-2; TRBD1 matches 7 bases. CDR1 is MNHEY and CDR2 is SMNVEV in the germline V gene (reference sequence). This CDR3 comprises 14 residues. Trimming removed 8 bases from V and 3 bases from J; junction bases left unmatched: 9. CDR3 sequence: CASGKEGADYGYTF. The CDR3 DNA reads TGTGCCAGCGGAAAGGAGGGGGCGGACTATGGCTACACCTTC.

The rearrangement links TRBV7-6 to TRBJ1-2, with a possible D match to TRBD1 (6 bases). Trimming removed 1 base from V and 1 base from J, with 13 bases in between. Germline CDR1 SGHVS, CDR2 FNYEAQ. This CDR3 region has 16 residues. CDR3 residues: CASSLGGTRNNYGYTF. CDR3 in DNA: TGTGCCAGCAGCTTAGGGGGGACACGAAATAACTATGGCTACACCTTC.

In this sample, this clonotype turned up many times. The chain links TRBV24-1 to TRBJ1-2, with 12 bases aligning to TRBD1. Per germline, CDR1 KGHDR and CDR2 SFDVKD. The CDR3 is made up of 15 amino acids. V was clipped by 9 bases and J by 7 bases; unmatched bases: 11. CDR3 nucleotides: TGTGCCACCCGACCGGGACAGGGGGCTGGTGGTGGCTACACCTTC. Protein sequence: CATRPGQGAGGGYTF.

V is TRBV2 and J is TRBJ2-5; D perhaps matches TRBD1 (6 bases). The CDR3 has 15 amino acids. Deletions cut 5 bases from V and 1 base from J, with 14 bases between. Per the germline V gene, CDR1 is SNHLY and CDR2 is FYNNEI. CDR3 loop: CASSLPGQSQETQYF. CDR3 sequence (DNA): TGTGCCAGCAGTTTACCTGGACAGTCCCAAGAGACCCAGTACTTC.

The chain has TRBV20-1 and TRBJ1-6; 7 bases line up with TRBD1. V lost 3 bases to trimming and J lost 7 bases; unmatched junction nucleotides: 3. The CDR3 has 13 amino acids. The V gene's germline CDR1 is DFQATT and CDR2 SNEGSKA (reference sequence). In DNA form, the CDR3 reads TGCAGTGCTAGTGGACAGGACAATTCACCCCTCCACTTT. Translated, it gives CSASGQDNSPLHF.

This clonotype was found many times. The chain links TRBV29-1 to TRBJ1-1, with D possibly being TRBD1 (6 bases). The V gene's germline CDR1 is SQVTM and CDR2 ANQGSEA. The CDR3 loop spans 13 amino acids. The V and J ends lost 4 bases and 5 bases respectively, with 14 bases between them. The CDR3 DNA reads TGCAGCGTTGTCGGCAGGGGAACGACTGAAGCTTTCTTT. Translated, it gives CSVVGRGTTEAFF.

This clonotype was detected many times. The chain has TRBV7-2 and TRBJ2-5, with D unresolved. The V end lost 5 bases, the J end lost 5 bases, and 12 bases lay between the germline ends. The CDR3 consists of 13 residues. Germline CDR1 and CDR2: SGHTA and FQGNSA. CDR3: CASSRLTAETQYF. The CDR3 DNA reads TGTGCCAGCAGCCGACTCACAGCCGAGACCCAGTACTTC.

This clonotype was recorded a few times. The CDR3 loop reads CASSESSRNNYGYTF. CDR3 nucleotide sequence: TGTGCCAGTAGTGAGTCGTCGCGAAACAACTATGGCTACACCTTC. The rearrangement joins TRBV19 to TRBJ1-2, with D unresolved. V was trimmed by 5 bases and J by 2 bases, leaving 15 bases between them. Germline assignment: CDR1 LNHDA and CDR2 SQIVND (reference sequence). CDR3 length equals 15 residues.

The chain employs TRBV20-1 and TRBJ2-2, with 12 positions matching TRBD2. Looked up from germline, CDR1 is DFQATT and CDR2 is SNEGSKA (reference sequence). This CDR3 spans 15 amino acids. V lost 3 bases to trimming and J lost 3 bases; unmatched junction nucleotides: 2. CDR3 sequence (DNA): TGCAGTGCTAGGGGACTAGCGGGCTACACCGGGGAGCTGTTTTTT. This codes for CSARGLAGYTGELFF.

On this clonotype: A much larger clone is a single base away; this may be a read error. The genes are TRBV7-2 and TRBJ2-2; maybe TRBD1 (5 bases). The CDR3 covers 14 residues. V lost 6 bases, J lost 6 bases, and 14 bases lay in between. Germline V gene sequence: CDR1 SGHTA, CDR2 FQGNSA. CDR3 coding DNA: TGTGCCAGCAGTGATCCCAGGGTCTCCGGGGAGCTGTTTTTT. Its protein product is CASSDPRVSGELFF.